This T cell receptor beta chain emerged from a study of beta chain features in type 1 diabetes. Study-level points and caveats: Patients with Type 1 diabetes showed moderately but significantly shorter TCRB CDR3s in all four CD4+ subsets.

On this clone itself: What it recognizes is unknown. Within the sample, other DNA sequences also encode this same CDR3.

TCRB transcripts that were expressed got sequenced, as all of the isolated RNA had been reverse transcribed. The protocol was immunoSEQ multiplex PCR, while the TCRdb copy is restricted to in-frame clones and leaves out a portion. The sample shows 150,000 or so clones, roughly 10% of them seen only once. This TCR came from a woman aged 40 to 55 in good health. The sample was central memory CD4+ T cells from blood.

CDR3 sequence reads: CASSPGQNQPQHF. CDR3 bases: TGTGCCAGCTCACCGGGACAGAATCAGCCCCAGCATTTT. V is TRBV18 and J is TRBJ1-5; 7 bases are a match to TRBD1. The CDR3 covers 13 residues. V lost 3 bases and J lost 4; bases outside the gene matches: 0. Looked up from germline, CDR1 is KGHSH and CDR2 is LQKENI. Supplemented by reference TRBV18 and TRBJ1-5, the full variable domain reads NAGVMQNPRHLVRRRGQEARLRCSPMKGHSHVYWYRQLPEEGLKFMVYLQKENIIDESGMPKERFSAEFPKEGPSILRIQQVVRGDSAAYFCASSPGQNQPQHFGDGTRLSIL.